Below, one T cell receptor beta chain is given with its context. Antigen unknown. The source of the sample is a study of Tregs in tolerant kidney transplant recipients. Germline V gives CDR1 MNHNY, CDR2 SVGAGI (reference sequence). V was pared by 10 bases and J by 11 bases, with 13 bases of the junction left unmatched. CDR3 length equals 12 residues. Study outcomes and limitations: Biological reproducibility was not directly addressed in this study.

Using immunoSEQ multiplex PCR, the repertoire was profiled, and TCRdb retains in-frame clones only, with some absent. The sample has about 240,000 clones; 80% to 85% are singletons. The clonotype comes from a human donor in good health. The chain recombines TRBV6-6 with TRBJ2-5; TRBD2 agrees at 7 bases. The sequencing input was CD4+ T cells from blood. This CDR3 is CATRGRVREQYF. CDR3 nucleotides: TGTGCCACCCGAGGGCGGGTGCGGGAGCAGTACTTC.